The clone carrying this T cell receptor (beta chain) was found a few times. Its antigen is not identified. This specimen includes other DNA sequences encoding the same CDR3. Germline assignment: CDR1 SGHNT and CDR2 YENEEA. This CDR3 region has 12 residues. V lost 5 bases, J lost 4 bases, and 8 bases lay in between. This record comes from a study of shared clonotypes between healthy human individuals. General study points: Researchers found naive subsets generally carried larger estimated richness than memory subsets. Non-shared clonotypes had lower generation probabilities than clonotypes shared by all four sorted-subset donors. How much donors shared clonotypes was expected to be affected by sequencing depth.

Selected positively for CCR7 and CD45RO-negative, naive CD8 cells excluded terminally differentiated effector memory CD45RA+ cells. Researchers divided each subset's genomic DNA evenly across several immunoSEQ plates. The data were produced by immunoSEQ multiplex PCR, yet TCRdb's version contains in-frame clones alone and is incomplete. Altogether some 2 million clones are present, over 85% being singletons, with the ten largest covering around 1.1%. This chain uses TRBV11-3 with TRBJ1-1; D not resolved. Sequencing used naive CD8+ T cells sorted from blood. The receptor was derived from a man aged 18 to 29 in good health. The CDR3 bases are TGTGCCAGCAGCGCCGGGAGCACTGAAGCTTTCTTT. As protein: CASSAGSTEAFF.